This T cell receptor (beta chain) was profiled in a study of T cell repertoires in cytomegalovirus infection. Study information: Public TCR beta signatures indicated both CMV infection and matching HLA type.

One entry per CDR3 protein, called by TCRdb with MiXCR from the reads. Seen here are around 78,000 distinct CDR3 sequences, approximately 40% observed once, and the top ten hold 85% to 95%. This clonotype was counted between two and nine times. Its target is unknown. CDR3 length: 16 amino acids. The V segment lost 4 bases and the J segment 0 bases; nucleotides outside the gene matches: 4. Germline CDR1 reads WSHSY; CDR2 reads SAAADI. The chain employs TRBV10-2 and TRBJ1-5; TRBD1 matches at 9 bases. The receptor's source is a human donor in good health (CMV status not recorded). Some clones in this sample may be carry-over from other donors' samples. Sequences were derived from CD8+ T cells from cultured PBMCs, sampled from culture after CMV antigen stimulation. The CDR3 reads CASSGGQGNSNQPQHF. In DNA form, the CDR3 reads TGCGCCAGCAGTGGGGGACAGGGTAATAGCAATCAGCCCCAGCATTTT.